Each of the 18 T cell receptor beta chains below was sequenced from the same sample in a study of Graves' ophthalmopathy and Graves' hyperthyroidism. Amplification targeted the TCR beta CDR3 regions, with RNA transcripts as the source material. The first-round RT-PCR employed HTBI primers together with the Qiagen OneStep RT-PCR kit. A multiplex PCR was then performed as the second round. TCRdb ran MiXCR on the multiplex PCR reads and lists one entry per CDR3 protein. The data contain 150,000 to 200,000 distinct CDR3 sequences, 39% of them seen just once; the ten biggest clones take up roughly 9%. The sequenced material came from peripheral blood. The source is a man aged 25-40 years with Graves' ophthalmopathy.

This clonotype was seen a single time. The chain carries TRBV2 and TRBJ2-5; 10 bases fit TRBD2. Trimming removed 4 bases from V and 3 bases from J; junction bases left unmatched: 2. Per germline, CDR1 SNHLY and CDR2 FYNNEI. The CDR3 covers 14 residues. The CDR3 sequence: CASSASGGKETQYF. CDR3 coding DNA: TGTGCCAGCAGTGCTAGCGGGGGTAAAGAGACCCAGTACTTC.

This clonotype was detected ten times or more. V and J are TRBV20-1 and TRBJ2-5, with 8 bases lining up with TRBD1. With 0 bases clipped from V and 5 bases from J, the junction kept 11 bases outside the gene matches. CDR3 length: 16 amino acids. The germline CDR1 and CDR2 sequences are DFQATT and SNEGSKA (reference sequence). CDR3: CSARDREQGVGETQYF. Here the CDR3 DNA reads TGCAGTGCTAGAGATCGGGAACAGGGGGTTGGGGAGACCCAGTACTTC.

This clonotype was recorded many times. This chain connects TRBV6-5 to TRBJ2-5, with D perhaps matching TRBD2 (6 bases). This CDR3 spans 15 amino acids. The germline CDR1 and CDR2 sequences are MNHEY and SVGAGI. The ends were cut back, 3 bases at V and 0 bases at J, with 11 bases in the middle. As DNA, the CDR3 is TGTGCCAGCAGTTATAGTGGAGGGTACCAAGAGACCCAGTACTTC. Residues: CASSYSGGYQETQYF.

This clonotype has just a few counts. The genes are TRBV6-2 or TRBV6-3 and TRBJ1-1; 8 bases are shared with TRBD1. Germline V CDR1 and CDR2: MNHEY, SVGEGT. There are 18 residues in the CDR3. V was clipped by 2 bases and J by 0 bases; unmatched bases: 11. CDR3 bases: TGTGCCAGCAGTTACCAGATCGGACAGGGTCCTATGAACACTGAAGCTTTCTTT. It translates to CASSYQIGQGPMNTEAFF.

The chain combines TRBV11-2 with TRBJ2-7; 9 positions agree with TRBD1. The CDR3 totals 14 residues. In germline, CDR1 is SGHAT, CDR2 FQNNGV. The V segment lost 5 bases and the J segment 3 bases; nucleotides outside the gene matches: 5. The CDR3 sequence is CASSPGDRVYEQYF. Here the CDR3 DNA reads TGTGCCAGCAGCCCCGGGGACAGGGTCTACGAGCAGTACTTC.

The chain carries TRBV12-3 or TRBV12-4 and TRBJ1-5; D might be TRBD1 (6 bases). V was pared by 1 base and J by 4 bases, with 17 bases between. The CDR3 is 17 residues long. CDR3 nucleotide sequence: TGTGCCAGCAGTTTAGGATCCCCACTGGGGGCAAATCAGCCCCAGCATTTT. Its protein is CASSLGSPLGANQPQHF.

This clonotype has at least ten counts. DNA of the CDR3: TGCGCCAGCAGCTTTGGAGGATTAGAGACCCAGTACTTC. It codes for CASSFGGLETQYF. The chain joins TRBV5-1 to TRBJ2-5; TRBD2 might be the D (5 bases). The CDR3 spans 13 residues. Per germline, CDR1 SGHRS and CDR2 YFSETQ. V was shortened by 2 bases and J by 4 bases, with 9 bases between the two germline ends.

V gene TRBV7-8 combines with J gene TRBJ1-6, with 8 bases lining up with TRBD1. This CDR3 has 14 residues. Trimming cost V 6 bases and J 13 bases; bases outside gene matches: 11. Germline CDR1 and CDR2: SGHVS and FQNEAQ. CDR3 loop: CASRLGTGRFPLHF. For the CDR3, the DNA is TGTGCCAGCAGGTTGGGGACAGGAAGGTTCCCCCTCCACTTT.

This clonotype was recorded at least ten times. The chain is built from TRBV2 and TRBJ1-6; D ambiguous. The CDR3 extends over 13 amino acids. The germline CDR1 and CDR2 sequences are SNHLY and FYNNEI. Trimming pared 8 bases from V and 6 bases from J, leaving 11 bases between. CDR3 DNA: TGTGCCAGCCCTGGAGAACCTAATTCACCCCTCCACTTT. Translating gives CASPGEPNSPLHF.

V gene TRBV28 combines with J gene TRBJ2-7; 9 bases align to TRBD1. J was trimmed by 4 bases and V by 8 bases; bases with no gene match: 9. CDR3 size: 14 residues. Germline V CDR1 and CDR2: MDHEN, SYDVKM. The CDR3 here is CASGTGQGGYEQYF. CDR3 nucleotide sequence: TGTGCCAGCGGAACGGGACAGGGCGGGTACGAGCAGTACTTC. The full variable domain, its missing parts supplied by reference TRBV28 and TRBJ2-7, is DVKVTQSSRYLVKRTGEKVFLECVQDMDHENMFWYRQDPGLGLRLIYFSYDVKMKEKGDIPEGYSVSREKKERFSLILESASTNQTSMYLCASGTGQGGYEQYFGPGTRLTVT.

The chain carries TRBV7-3 and TRBJ1-1; D is uncertain. Germline CDR1 reads SGHTA; CDR2 reads FQGTGA. V was shortened by 5 bases and J by 4 bases, with 11 bases between the two germline ends. The CDR3 runs to 13 residues. The CDR3 loop reads CASSLTSSTEAFF. CDR3 in DNA: TGTGCCAGCAGCCTGACGTCGTCCACTGAAGCTTTCTTT. Supplemented by reference TRBV7-3 and TRBJ1-1, the full variable domain reads GAGVSQTPSNKVTEKGKYVELRCDPISGHTALYWYRQSLGQGPEFLIYFQGTGAADDSGLPNDRFFAVRPEGSVSTLKIQRTERGDSAVYLCASSLTSSTEAFFGQGTRLTVV.

This chain joins TRBV28 and TRBJ2-7; D uncertain. Germline loops: CDR1 MDHEN, CDR2 SYDVKM. Trimming removed 2 bases at V and 9 bases at J, with 11 bases between. The length of the CDR3 is 12 residues. The CDR3 region has the DNA TGTGCCAGCAGTTTAATCCAGCTGGGGCAGTACTTC. Protein sequence: CASSLIQLGQYF.

This clonotype has ten or more counts. V is TRBV27 and J is TRBJ2-7, with TRBD1 as a possible D gene (6 bases). Germline CDR1 is MNHEY and CDR2 is SMNVEV (reference sequence). With 6 bases removed from V and 2 bases from J, the gap between germline ends came to 14 bases. This CDR3 has 14 amino acids. CDR3 bases: TGTGCCAGCAGGACCCGACAGGACACCTACGAGCAGTACTTC. As protein: CASRTRQDTYEQYF.

The V gene is TRBV19, the J gene TRBJ1-2, with D maybe TRBD1 (6 bases). The germline CDR1 and CDR2 sequences are LNHDA and SQIVND (reference sequence). Trimming took 6 bases from V and 5 from J, leaving 16 bases between them. The CDR3 totals 14 residues. This CDR3 is CASRGPGATYGYTF. CDR3 DNA: TGTGCCAGTAGAGGCCCGGGGGCGACTTATGGCTACACCTTC.

This clonotype was seen repeatedly, ten times or more. The rearrangement joins TRBV7-9 to TRBJ2-7; 9 positions agree with TRBD2. This CDR3 region has 15 residues. Germline assignment: CDR1 SEHNR and CDR2 FQNEAQ (reference sequence). Germline trimming cut 5 bases from V and 3 bases from J; bases unmatched to any gene: 8. The CDR3 DNA reads TGTGCCAGCAGCAAGACCCGACTAGCGGACTACGAGCAGTACTTC. It is translated as CASSKTRLADYEQYF.

This chain joins TRBV6-1 and TRBJ2-2; the D gene is possibly TRBD2 (6 bases). This CDR3 has 13 amino acids. Germline CDR1 reads MNHNS; CDR2 reads SASEGT. The CDR3 loop reads CVTRVGTPGELFF. The CDR3 DNA follows: TGTGTCACGCGGGTTGGGACTCCCGGGGAGCTGTTTTTT.

This clonotype showed up many times. This sequence joins TRBV30 and TRBJ2-7; the D is unclear. CDR1 is GTSNPN and CDR2 is SVGIG in the germline V gene (reference sequence). CDR3 length: 11 amino acids. Trimming cost V 1 base and J 2 bases, with 3 bases left between them. The CDR3, as DNA: TGTGCCTGGAGTGGCCCCTACGAGCAGTACTTC. Translating gives CAWSGPYEQYF.

This clonotype appeared once. CDR3 protein: CSARDLQGEVAFF. The DNA of the CDR3 is TGCAGTGCTAGAGACCTACAGGGAGAGGTAGCTTTCTTT. This sequence joins TRBV20-1 and TRBJ1-1; maybe TRBD1 (6 bases). The CDR3 has 13 amino acids. Germline values: CDR1 DFQATT, CDR2 SNEGSKA (reference sequence). V was shortened by 0 bases and J by 10 bases, with 15 bases between the two germline ends.